This entry lists 12 T cell receptor beta chains sequenced from one sample in a study of blood T cells in healthy people across ages. A J-beta primer mix and a sample-barcoded 5' primer were used in a second PCR of roughly 6 to 12 cycles. TCRdb recomputed calls from the 5' RACE reads with MiXCR, one row per CDR3 protein. The sample includes over a million distinct CDR3 sequences, under 45% of them seen just once. Sequenced sample: blood. The source of these receptors is a woman aged 55 to 70 in good health.

This clonotype has more than one count but fewer than ten. The chain combines TRBV6-6 with TRBJ2-1; tentatively, D is TRBD1 (8 bases). Looked up from germline, CDR1 is MNHNY and CDR2 is SVGAGI (reference sequence). Trimming left V 2 bases short and J 9 bases short, with 14 bases between. This CDR3 is 14 amino acids long. In DNA, the CDR3 is TGTGCCAGCAGTTACGGGAGGGACAGGAGTGAGCAGTTCTTC. Protein sequence: CASSYGRDRSEQFF.

In this sample, this clonotype turned up a few times. J is TRBJ2-1 and V is TRBV29-1, with 14 positions matching TRBD2. V shed 1 base and J 1 base; nucleotides not matched to a gene: 12. The CDR3 runs 20 residues. Germline lookup yields CDR1 SQVTM and CDR2 ANQGSEA. The CDR3 reads CSVEAYPGTSGSGSYNEQFF. The CDR3 DNA sequence: TGCAGCGTTGAAGCCTACCCCGGGACTAGCGGGAGTGGGTCCTACAATGAGCAGTTCTTC.

This clonotype was picked up a small number of times. The chain has TRBV29-1 and TRBJ2-3, with 8 positions matching TRBD2. Germline loops: CDR1 SQVTM, CDR2 ANQGSEA. CDR3 size: 14 residues. V was clipped by 6 bases and J by 1 base; unmatched bases: 6. CDR3 amino acids: CSVGSSGRTDTQYF. DNA for the CDR3: TGCAGCGTGGGATCTAGCGGGCGCACAGATACGCAGTATTTT.

The chain recombines TRBV28 with TRBJ2-7, with no clear D. Trimming took 5 bases from V and 1 from J, leaving 9 bases between them. Germline assignment: CDR1 MDHEN and CDR2 SYDVKM. The CDR3 is made up of 13 amino acids. The CDR3: CASSVRPSYEQYF. Here the CDR3 DNA reads TGTGCCAGCAGTGTGCGGCCGTCCTACGAGCAGTACTTC.

This chain uses TRBV6-4 with TRBJ2-3; D call uncertain. The CDR3 is made up of 14 amino acids. Trimming took off 3 bases at V and 3 bases at J, with 10 bases between the two ends. Germline-derived CDR1 and CDR2 are MRHNA and SNTAGT. CDR3 in amino acids: CASSDSVLTDTQYF. CDR3 bases: TGTGCCAGCAGTGATAGTGTTTTGACAGATACGCAGTATTTT.

This clonotype showed up many times. CDR3 in amino acids: CSARTSGRTHYEQFF. For the CDR3, the DNA is TGCAGTGCTAGGACTAGCGGGAGAACTCACTATGAGCAGTTCTTC. The chain employs TRBV20-1 and TRBJ2-1; 12 nucleotides agree with TRBD2. The CDR3 is 15 amino acids. Germline V gene lookup returns CDR1 DFQATT and CDR2 SNEGSKA (reference sequence). V dropped 3 bases and J dropped 8; count of bases not matched to a gene: 8.

The chain has TRBV12-3 or TRBV12-4 and TRBJ1-2, with D perhaps TRBD1 (5 bases). The CDR3 runs to 14 residues. The ends were cut back, 6 bases at V and 7 bases at J, with 18 bases in the middle. The DNA for the CDR3 is TGTGCCAGCAGCCCAAAAGGAGGTCAGGGTGGCTACACCTTC. It translates to CASSPKGGQGGYTF.

This clonotype has a handful of counts. The V gene is TRBV5-1, the J gene TRBJ2-1, with 9 bases identical to TRBD2. Trimming removed 2 bases from V and 8 bases from J; junction bases left unmatched: 8. The CDR3 has 15 residues. CDR1 is SGHRS, CDR2 YFSETQ, per germline. The CDR3 sequence: CASSFVGTSIDEQFF. The CDR3 bases are TGCGCCAGCAGCTTCGTCGGGACTAGCATCGATGAGCAGTTCTTC. The entire variable domain, with the rest obtained from reference TRBV5-1 and TRBJ2-1, is as follows: KAGVTQTPRYLIKTRGQQVTLSCSPISGHRSVSWYQQTPGQGLQFLFEYFSETQRNKGNFPGRFSGRQFSNSRSEMNVSTLELGDSALYLCASSFVGTSIDEQFFGPGTRLTVL.

The chain employs TRBV20-1 and TRBJ1-1; weak D call: TRBD1 (6 bases). V was shortened by 3 bases and J by 6 bases, with 17 bases between the two germline ends. Per germline, CDR1 DFQATT and CDR2 SNEGSKA (reference sequence). The CDR3 is made up of 14 amino acids. CDR3 residues: CSASDTGRAAEAFF. The CDR3 nucleotides are TGCAGTGCTAGCGACACAGGGAGGGCAGCTGAAGCTTTCTTT.

This clonotype was found a few times. This chain links TRBV12-3 or TRBV12-4 with TRBJ2-5, with TRBD1 matching 7 bases. V lost 6 bases, J lost 5 bases, and 6 bases stayed unmatched. This CDR3 region has 13 residues. In DNA, the CDR3 is TGTGCCAGCAGCACAGGGGAGAGGGAGACCCAGTACTTC. Protein product: CASSTGERETQYF.

This clonotype has at least ten counts. The chain uses TRBV7-2 and TRBJ2-7, with TRBD2 matching over 12 bases. Germline V gene sequence: CDR1 SGHTA, CDR2 FQGNSA. CDR3 length: 16 amino acids. The junction had 8 bases not matched to a gene; V was cut back by 1 base and J by 7 bases. In DNA form, the CDR3 reads TGTGCCAGCAGCTTAGGGTTCGCGGGACTAGCGGGTGAGCAGTACTTC. Translation gives CASSLGFAGLAGEQYF.

There are a few counts of this clonotype. This sequence joins TRBV20-1 and TRBJ2-4, with D perhaps assigned TRBD1 or TRBD2 (6 bases each). The end of the DNA is better explained by TRBJ2-7, so the J call may be wrong. Germline CDR1 and CDR2: DFQATT and SNEGSKA (reference sequence). The CDR3 length is 14 residues. This CDR3 reads CSARGGAGNYEQYF. CDR3 nucleotides: TGCAGTGCTAGGGGGGGCGCGGGAAACTACGAGCAGTACTTC.